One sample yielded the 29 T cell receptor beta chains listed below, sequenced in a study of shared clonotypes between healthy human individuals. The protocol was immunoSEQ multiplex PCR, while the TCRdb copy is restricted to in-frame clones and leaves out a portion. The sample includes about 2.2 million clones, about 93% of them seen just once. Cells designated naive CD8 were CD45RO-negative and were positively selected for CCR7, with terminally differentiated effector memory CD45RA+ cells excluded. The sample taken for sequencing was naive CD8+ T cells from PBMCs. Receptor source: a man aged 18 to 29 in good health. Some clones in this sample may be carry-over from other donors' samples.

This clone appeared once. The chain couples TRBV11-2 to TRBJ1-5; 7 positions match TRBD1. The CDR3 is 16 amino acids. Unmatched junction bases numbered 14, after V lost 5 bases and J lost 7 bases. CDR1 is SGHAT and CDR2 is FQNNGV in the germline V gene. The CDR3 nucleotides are TGTGCCAGCAGCGGGACGGGGACAGAGGGAGAGCAGCCCCAGCATTTT. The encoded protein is CASSGTGTEGEQPQHF.

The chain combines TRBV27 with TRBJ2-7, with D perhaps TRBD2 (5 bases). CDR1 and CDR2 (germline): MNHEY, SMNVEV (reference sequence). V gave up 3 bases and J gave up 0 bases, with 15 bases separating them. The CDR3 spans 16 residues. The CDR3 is CASSFLGGLSSYEQYF. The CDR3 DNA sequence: TGTGCCAGCAGTTTCCTTGGCGGGCTTAGCTCCTACGAGCAGTACTTC.

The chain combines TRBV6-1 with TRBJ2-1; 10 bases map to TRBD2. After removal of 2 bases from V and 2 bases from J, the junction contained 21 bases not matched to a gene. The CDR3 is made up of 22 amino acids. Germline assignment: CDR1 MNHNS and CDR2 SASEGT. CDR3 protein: CASSEPALAGFNRHAAYNEQFF. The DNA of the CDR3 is TGTGCCAGCAGTGAACCCGCACTAGCGGGGTTTAACCGACATGCGGCCTACAATGAGCAGTTCTTC.

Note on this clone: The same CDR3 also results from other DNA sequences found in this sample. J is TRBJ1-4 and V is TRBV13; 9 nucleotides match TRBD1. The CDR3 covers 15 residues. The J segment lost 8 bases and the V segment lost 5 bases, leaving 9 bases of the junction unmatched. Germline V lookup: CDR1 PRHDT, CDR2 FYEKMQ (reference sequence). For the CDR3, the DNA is TGTGCCAGCAGCCTCAAGACAGGGGGGGAAGAAAAACTGTTTTTT. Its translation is CASSLKTGGEEKLFF.

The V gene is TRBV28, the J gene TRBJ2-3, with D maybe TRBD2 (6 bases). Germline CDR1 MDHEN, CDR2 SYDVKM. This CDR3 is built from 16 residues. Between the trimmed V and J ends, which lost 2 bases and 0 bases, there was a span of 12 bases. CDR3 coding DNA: TGTGCCAGCAGTTTAATGGGAGGCCCTAGCACAGATACGCAGTATTTT. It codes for CASSLMGGPSTDTQYF.

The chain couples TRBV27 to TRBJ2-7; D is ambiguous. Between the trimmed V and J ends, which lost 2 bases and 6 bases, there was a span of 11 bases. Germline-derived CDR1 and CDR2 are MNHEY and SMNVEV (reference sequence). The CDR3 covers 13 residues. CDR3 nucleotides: TGTGCCAGCAGTTTAGGACCACTCACCGAGCAGTACTTC. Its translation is CASSLGPLTEQYF.

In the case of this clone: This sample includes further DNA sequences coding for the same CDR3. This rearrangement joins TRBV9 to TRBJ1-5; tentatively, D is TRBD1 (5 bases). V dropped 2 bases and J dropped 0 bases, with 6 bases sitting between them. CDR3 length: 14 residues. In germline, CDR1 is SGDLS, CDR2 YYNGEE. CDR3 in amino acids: CASSVGPSNQPQHF. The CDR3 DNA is TGTGCCAGCAGCGTGGGGCCTAGCAATCAGCCCCAGCATTTT.

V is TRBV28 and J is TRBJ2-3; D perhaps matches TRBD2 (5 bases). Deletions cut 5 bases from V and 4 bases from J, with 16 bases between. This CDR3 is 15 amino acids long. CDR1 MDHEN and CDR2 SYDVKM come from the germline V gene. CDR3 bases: TGTGCCAGCAGTCCTACTGGGAGTAGGGCAGATACGCAGTATTTT. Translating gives CASSPTGSRADTQYF.

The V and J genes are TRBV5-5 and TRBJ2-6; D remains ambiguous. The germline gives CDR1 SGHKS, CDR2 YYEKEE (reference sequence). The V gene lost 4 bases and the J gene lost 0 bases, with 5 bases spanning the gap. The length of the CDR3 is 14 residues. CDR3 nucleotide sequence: TGTGCCAGCAGCCCCAGCTCTGGGGCCAACGTCCTGACTTTC. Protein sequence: CASSPSSGANVLTF.

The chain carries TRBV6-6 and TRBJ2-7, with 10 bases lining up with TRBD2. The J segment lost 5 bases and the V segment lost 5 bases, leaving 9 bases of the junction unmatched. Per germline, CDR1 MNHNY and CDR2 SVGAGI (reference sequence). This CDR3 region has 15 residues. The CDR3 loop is CASSPPGLANHEQYF. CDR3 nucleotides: TGTGCCAGCAGTCCTCCGGGACTAGCGAATCACGAGCAGTACTTC.

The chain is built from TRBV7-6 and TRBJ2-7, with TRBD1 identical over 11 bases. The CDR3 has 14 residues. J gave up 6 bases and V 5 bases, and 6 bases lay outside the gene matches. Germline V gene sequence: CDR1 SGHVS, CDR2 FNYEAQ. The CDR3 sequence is CASSPRTGGPEQYF. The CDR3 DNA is TGTGCCAGCAGCCCTCGGACAGGGGGCCCCGAGCAGTACTTC.

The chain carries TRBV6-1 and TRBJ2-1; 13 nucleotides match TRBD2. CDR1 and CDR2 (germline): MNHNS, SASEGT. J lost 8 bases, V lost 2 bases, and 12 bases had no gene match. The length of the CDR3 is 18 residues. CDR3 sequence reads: CASSENRGGLAGFYEQFF. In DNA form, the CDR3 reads TGTGCCAGCAGTGAAAATAGGGGGGGACTAGCGGGATTCTATGAGCAGTTCTTC.

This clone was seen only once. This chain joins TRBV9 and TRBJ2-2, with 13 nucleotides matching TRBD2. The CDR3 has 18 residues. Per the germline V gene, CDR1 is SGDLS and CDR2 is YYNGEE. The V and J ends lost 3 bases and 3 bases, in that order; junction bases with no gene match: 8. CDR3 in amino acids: CASSAWTSGRRDTGELFF. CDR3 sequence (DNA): TGTGCCAGCAGCGCTTGGACTAGCGGGAGACGCGACACCGGGGAGCTGTTTTTT.

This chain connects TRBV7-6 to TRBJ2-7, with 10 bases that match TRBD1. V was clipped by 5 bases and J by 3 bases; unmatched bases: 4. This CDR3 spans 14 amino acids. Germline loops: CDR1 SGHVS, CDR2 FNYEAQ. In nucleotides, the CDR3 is TGTGCCAGCAGCCCCCGGGACAGGGGCTACGAGCAGTACTTC. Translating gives CASSPRDRGYEQYF.

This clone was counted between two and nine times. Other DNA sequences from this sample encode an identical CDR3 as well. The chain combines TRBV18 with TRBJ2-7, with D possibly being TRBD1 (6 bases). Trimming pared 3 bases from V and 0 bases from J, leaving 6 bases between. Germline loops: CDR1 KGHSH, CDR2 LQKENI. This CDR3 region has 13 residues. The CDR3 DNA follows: TGTGCCAGCTCACCGGACAGCTCCTACGAGCAGTACTTC. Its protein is CASSPDSSYEQYF.

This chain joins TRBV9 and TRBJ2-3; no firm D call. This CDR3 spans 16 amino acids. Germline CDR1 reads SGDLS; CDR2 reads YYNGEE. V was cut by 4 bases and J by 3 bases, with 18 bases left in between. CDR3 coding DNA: TGTGCCAGCAGCCCCCGCAGAAGGGTCGGAACAGATACGCAGTATTTT. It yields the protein CASSPRRRVGTDTQYF.

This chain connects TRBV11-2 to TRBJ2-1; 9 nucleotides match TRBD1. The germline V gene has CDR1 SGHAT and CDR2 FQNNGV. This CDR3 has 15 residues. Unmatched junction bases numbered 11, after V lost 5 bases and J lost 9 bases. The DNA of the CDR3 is TGTGCCAGCAGCCCCCCCGGGACAGGGATGATTGAGCAGTTCTTC. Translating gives CASSPPGTGMIEQFF.

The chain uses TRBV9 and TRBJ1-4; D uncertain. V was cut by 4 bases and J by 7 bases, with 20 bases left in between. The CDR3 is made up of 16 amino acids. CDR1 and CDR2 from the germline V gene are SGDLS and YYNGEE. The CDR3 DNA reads TGTGCCAGCAGCCCCTGGCGGGAAGAAGGATTTGAAAAACTGTTTTTT. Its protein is CASSPWREEGFEKLFF.

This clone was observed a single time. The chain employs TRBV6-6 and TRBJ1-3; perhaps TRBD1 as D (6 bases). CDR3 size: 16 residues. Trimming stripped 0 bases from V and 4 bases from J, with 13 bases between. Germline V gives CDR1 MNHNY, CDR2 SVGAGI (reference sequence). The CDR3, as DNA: TGTGCCAGCAGTTACTCGGACAGTAGGAGCGGAAACACCATATATTTT. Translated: CASSYSDSRSGNTIYF.

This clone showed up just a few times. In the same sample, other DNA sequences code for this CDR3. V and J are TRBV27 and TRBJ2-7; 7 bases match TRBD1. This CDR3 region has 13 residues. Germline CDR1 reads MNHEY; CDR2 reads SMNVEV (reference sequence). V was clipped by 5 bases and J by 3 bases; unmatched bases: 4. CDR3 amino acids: CASSPRTGYEQYF. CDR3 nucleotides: TGTGCCAGCAGTCCCCGGACAGGCTACGAGCAGTACTTC.

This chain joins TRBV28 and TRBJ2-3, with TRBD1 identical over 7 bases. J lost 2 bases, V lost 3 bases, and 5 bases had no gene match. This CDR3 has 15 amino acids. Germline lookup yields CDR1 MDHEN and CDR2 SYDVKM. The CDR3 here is CASSFRDSNTDTQYF. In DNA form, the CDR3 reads TGTGCCAGCAGTTTTAGGGACAGCAACACAGATACGCAGTATTTT.

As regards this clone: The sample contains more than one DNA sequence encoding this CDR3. DNA for the CDR3: TGTGCCAGCAGTTTAGCAGGGTATAGCAATCAGCCCCAGCATTTT. Amino acids: CASSLAGYSNQPQHF. The V and J genes are TRBV27 and TRBJ1-5; D is possibly TRBD1 (5 bases). Trimming shortened V by 2 bases and J by 0 bases, and 8 bases separated the two germline ends. Germline V gene data show CDR1 as MNHEY and CDR2 as SMNVEV (reference sequence). The CDR3 contains 15 residues.

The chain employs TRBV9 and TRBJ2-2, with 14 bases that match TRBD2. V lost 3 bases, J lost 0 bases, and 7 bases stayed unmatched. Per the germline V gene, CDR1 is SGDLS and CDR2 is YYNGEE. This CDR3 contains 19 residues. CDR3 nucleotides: TGTGCCAGCAGCGGGGGACTAGCGGGAGCGAGAACGAACACCGGGGAGCTGTTTTTT. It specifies CASSGGLAGARTNTGELFF.

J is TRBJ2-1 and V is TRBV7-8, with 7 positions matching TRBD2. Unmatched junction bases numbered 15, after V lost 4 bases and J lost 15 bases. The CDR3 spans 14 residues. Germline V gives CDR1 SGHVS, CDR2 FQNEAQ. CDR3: CASSSTRGVSRGFF. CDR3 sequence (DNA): TGTGCCAGCAGCTCCACACGGGGGGTCTCCCGGGGGTTCTTC.

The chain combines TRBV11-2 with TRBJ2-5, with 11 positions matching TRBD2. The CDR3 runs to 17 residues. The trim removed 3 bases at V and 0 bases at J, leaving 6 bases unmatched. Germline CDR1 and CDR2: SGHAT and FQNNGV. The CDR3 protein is CASSFIAGGPDQETQYF. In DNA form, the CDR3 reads TGTGCCAGCAGCTTTATAGCGGGAGGGCCAGACCAAGAGACCCAGTACTTC.

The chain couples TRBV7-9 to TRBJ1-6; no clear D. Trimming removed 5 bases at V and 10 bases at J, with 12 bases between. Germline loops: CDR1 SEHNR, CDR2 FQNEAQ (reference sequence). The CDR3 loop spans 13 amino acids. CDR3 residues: CASSQFVGSPLHF. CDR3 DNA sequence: TGTGCCAGCAGCCAATTTGTGGGATCACCCCTCCACTTT.

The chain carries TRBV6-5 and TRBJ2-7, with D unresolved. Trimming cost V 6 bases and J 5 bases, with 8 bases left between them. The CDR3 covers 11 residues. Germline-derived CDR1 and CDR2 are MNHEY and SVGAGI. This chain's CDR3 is CASSPGHEQYF. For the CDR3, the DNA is TGTGCCAGCAGCCCAGGACACGAGCAGTACTTC.

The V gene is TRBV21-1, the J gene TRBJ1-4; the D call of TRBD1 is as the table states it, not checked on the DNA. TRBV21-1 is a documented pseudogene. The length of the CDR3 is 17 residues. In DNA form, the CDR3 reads TGTGCCAGCAGCAAAGTGGGAGTGAGGGACAGGGGTGAAAAACTGTTTTTT. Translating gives CASSKVGVRDRGEKLFF.

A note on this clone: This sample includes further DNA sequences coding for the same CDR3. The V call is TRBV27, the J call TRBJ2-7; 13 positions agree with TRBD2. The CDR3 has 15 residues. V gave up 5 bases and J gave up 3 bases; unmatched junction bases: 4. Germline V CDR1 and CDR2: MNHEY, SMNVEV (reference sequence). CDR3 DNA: TGTGCCAGCAGTACTCGGACTAGCGGGAGCTACGAGCAGTACTTC. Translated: CASSTRTSGSYEQYF.